This T cell receptor beta chain originates from a study of neoadjuvant nivolumab and ipilimumab in lung cancer. Method: immunoSEQ multiplex PCR; TCRdb's copy keeps in-frame clones and lacks some. The table lists just under 4,000 clones, about four fifths of them singletons. The study, taken as a whole, reports: TCR sequencing covered a small number of samples.

Regarding this clone: The antigen is undetermined.

Unmatched junction bases numbered 7, after V lost 2 bases and J lost 5 bases. This CDR3 has 15 amino acids. Germline CDR1 and CDR2: SGHDT and YYEEEE. This chain links TRBV5-6 with TRBJ2-5; 9 nucleotides align to TRBD1. This TCR was recovered from an adult with non-small cell lung cancer. The material was peripheral blood, obtained after neoadjuvant nivolumab, alone or with ipilimumab, at or shortly before surgery. The DNA for the CDR3 is TGTGCCAGCAGCTTCTACACAGGGGGCAGGGAGACCCAGTACTTC. Its translation is CASSFYTGGRETQYF.